The clone carrying this T cell receptor beta chain was counted only a few times. As yet, its antigen is unknown. This specimen comes from a study of blood T cells in healthy people across ages. General study findings and limits: The study lacked donor CMV status, which possibly confounded expanded clonotype changes. Without sorted subsets, naive and antigen-experienced compartments could not be conclusively compared.

Primed by a sample-barcoded 5' primer and a J-beta primer mix, a second PCR proceeded for about 6 to 12 cycles. From the 5' RACE reads, TCRdb called clonotypes with MiXCR, one entry per CDR3 protein. The table lists around 1,700,000 distinct CDR3 sequences, roughly 27% of them singletons. Each donor's blood draw was roughly 10 milliliters of peripheral blood. The CDR3 loop spans 16 amino acids. Germline CDR1 SGHRS, CDR2 YFSETQ. With 4 bases clipped from V and 1 base from J, the junction kept 8 bases outside the gene matches. The sequenced sample consisted of blood. This chain connects TRBV5-1 to TRBJ1-1; TRBD1 agrees at 9 bases. The sequence was obtained from a woman aged 25 to 45 in good health. The CDR3 bases are TGCGCCAGCAGCGACGGGACAGGGTTGAAGAACACTGAAGCTTTCTTT. Protein product: CASSDGTGLKNTEAFF. Filled out from reference TRBV5-1 and TRBJ1-1, the complete variable domain reads KAGVTQTPRYLIKTRGQQVTLSCSPISGHRSVSWYQQTPGQGLQFLFEYFSETQRNKGNFPGRFSGRQFSNSRSEMNVSTLELGDSALYLCASSDGTGLKNTEAFFGQGTRLTVV.